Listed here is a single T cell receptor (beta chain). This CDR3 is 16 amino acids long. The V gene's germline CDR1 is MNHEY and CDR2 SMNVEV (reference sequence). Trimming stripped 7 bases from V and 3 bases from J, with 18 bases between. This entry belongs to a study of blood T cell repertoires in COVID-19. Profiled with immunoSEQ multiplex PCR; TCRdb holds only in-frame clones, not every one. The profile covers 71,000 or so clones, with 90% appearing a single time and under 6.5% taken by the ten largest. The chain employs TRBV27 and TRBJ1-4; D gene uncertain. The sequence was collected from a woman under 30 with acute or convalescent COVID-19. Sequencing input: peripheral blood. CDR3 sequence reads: CASKVAGVSANEKLFF. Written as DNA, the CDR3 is TGTGCCAGCAAGGTTGCCGGGGTCTCGGCTAATGAAAAACTGTTTTTT.